This T cell receptor (beta chain) was recovered during a study of technical replicates of blood from several donors. Trimming took 5 bases from V and 6 from J; bases not matched to a gene: 9. The CDR3 runs to 14 residues. Per germline, CDR1 SGHVS and CDR2 FQNEAQ. Method: immunoSEQ multiplex PCR; TCRdb's copy keeps in-frame clones and lacks some. Of around 50,000 clones listed, approximately 94% are singletons. Sequencing input: T cells isolated from PBMCs. J is TRBJ2-7 and V is TRBV7-8; 8 bases match TRBD2. This sequence was found in a human donor in good health. The CDR3 is CASSPEREYPEQYF. DNA for the CDR3: TGTGCCAGCAGCCCGGAGCGGGAGTATCCCGAGCAGTACTTC.